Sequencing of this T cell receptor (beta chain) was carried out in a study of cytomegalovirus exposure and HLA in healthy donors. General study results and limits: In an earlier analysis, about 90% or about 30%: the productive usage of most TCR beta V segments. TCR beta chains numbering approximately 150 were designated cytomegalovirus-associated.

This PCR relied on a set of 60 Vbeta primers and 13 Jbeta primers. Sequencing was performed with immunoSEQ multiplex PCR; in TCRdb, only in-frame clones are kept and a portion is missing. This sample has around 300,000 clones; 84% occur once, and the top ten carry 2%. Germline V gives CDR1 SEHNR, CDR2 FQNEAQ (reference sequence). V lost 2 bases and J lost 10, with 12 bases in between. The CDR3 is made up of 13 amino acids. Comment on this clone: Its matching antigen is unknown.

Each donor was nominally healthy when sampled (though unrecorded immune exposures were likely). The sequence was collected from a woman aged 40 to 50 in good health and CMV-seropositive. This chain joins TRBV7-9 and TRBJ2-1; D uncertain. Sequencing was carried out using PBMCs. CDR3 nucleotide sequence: TGTGCCAGCAGCTTATATCCGGAGAACGAGCAGTTCTTC. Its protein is CASSLYPENEQFF.